Listed below are T cell receptor beta chains from one sample, sequenced in a study of T cell responses to AZD1222 COVID-19 vaccine. TCRdb's copy holds only in-frame clones and misses some; the assay was immunoSEQ multiplex PCR. The table shows 150,000 or so clones, with about 90% occurring only once. The sequencing used peripheral blood, collected 28 days after the second AZD1222 dose. All receptors derive from an adult who received the AZD1222 COVID-19 vaccine. Each CDR3 is given with its conserved first and last residue. D genes are given only for firm matches. Part of the rows lack a size; the others show once, few, many or a class for expanded clones.

j_gene,d_gene,abundance,v_gene,CDR3aa,CDR3nt
TRBJ2-4,.,.,TRBV28,CASSPPAGRQNIQYF,TGTGCCAGCAGTCCCCCGGCAGGGCGGCAAAACATTCAGTACTTC
TRBJ2-1,TRBD1,.,TRBV6-4,CASRPGTDYNEQFF,TGTGCCAGCAGACCCGGGACAGATTACAATGAGCAGTTCTTC
TRBJ1-6,TRBD1,.,TRBV4-3,CASSQVGTGNSPLHF,TGCGCCAGCAGCCAAGTCGGGACAGGGAATTCACCCCTCCACTTT
TRBJ2-3,.,once,TRBV23-1,CASSQSSIFSTDTQYF,TGCGCCAGCAGTCAATCTAGTATATTTAGCACAGATACGCAGTATTTT
TRBJ2-7,.,.,TRBV2,CASSSQSYEQYF,TGTGCCAGCAGTTCCCAGTCCTACGAGCAGTACTTC
TRBJ2-1,TRBD1,.,TRBV6-5,CASSYSGTGLFF,TGTGCCAGCAGTTACTCCGGGACAGGGTTGTTCTTC
TRBJ1-1,.,.,TRBV28,CASSLAGAGNTEAFF,TGTGCCAGCAGTTTAGCGGGGGCGGGGAACACTGAAGCTTTCTTT
TRBJ2-1,TRBD2,.,TRBV15,CATSRKASGGENEQFF,TGTGCCACCAGCAGGAAGGCTAGCGGGGGGGAGAATGAGCAGTTCTTC
TRBJ1-2,TRBD1,.,TRBV18,CASSPGQGARANYGYTF,TGTGCCAGCTCACCCGGACAGGGGGCGAGGGCGAACTATGGCTACACCTTC
TRBJ2-2,.,few,TRBV28,CASSLAEKKNTGELFF,TGTGCCAGCAGTTTAGCCGAGAAAAAGAACACCGGGGAGCTGTTTTTT
TRBJ1-4,.,.,TRBV5-1,CASTTGSTNEKLFF,TGCGCCAGCACTACAGGGTCCACTAATGAAAAACTGTTTTTT
TRBJ1-3,TRBD1,.,TRBV25-1,CASSTDRGPGNTIYF,TGTGCCAGCAGCACGGACAGGGGACCTGGAAACACCATATATTTT
TRBJ2-3,TRBD2,.,TRBV5-1,CASSFNSASGAGDTQYF,TGCGCCAGCAGCTTTAACAGCGCTAGCGGGGCTGGGGATACGCAGTATTTT
TRBJ2-3,.,.,TRBV9,CASSAAPRSTDTQYF,TGTGCCAGCAGCGCCGCCCCCAGGAGCACAGATACGCAGTATTTT